The TCR beta chain under discussion was sequenced for a study of blood T cell repertoires in COVID-19. At the level of the study: T cells, B-cell-depleted T cells, or PBMCs provided the cDNA or gDNA that served as material.

Generated by immunoSEQ multiplex PCR, the TCRdb table keeps only in-frame clones and is missing some. Of fewer than 350,000 clones listed, about 90% are singletons. Germline CDR1 LGHDT, CDR2 YNNKEL (reference sequence). This CDR3 spans 11 amino acids. V was cut by 8 bases and J by 6 bases, with 9 bases left in between. This TCR was recovered from a woman younger than 45 with COVID-19, enrolled during active disease. Input material: peripheral blood. The chain carries TRBV3-1 (or the pseudogene TRBV3-2) and TRBJ2-3; tentative D call: TRBD2 (6 bases). The CDR3 is CASGGTDTQYF. CDR3 coding DNA: TGTGCCAGCGGGGGGACCGATACGCAGTATTTT.